This T cell receptor beta chain was captured in a study of Ad26.COV2.S vaccination and SARS-CoV-2 variants. Libraries were prepared by immunoSEQ multiplex PCR; TCRdb keeps only in-frame clonotypes and omits some of them. The table includes 500,000 or so clones, roughly nine tenths detected once. Note on this clone: Its specificity is unknown.

The length of the CDR3 is 13 residues. Per the germline V gene, CDR1 is MRHNA and CDR2 is SNTAGT. The junction had 8 bases not matched to a gene; V was cut back by 6 bases and J by 8 bases. Study-level points and caveats: People given the vaccine had a wider spike-specific TCR breadth than placebo recipients did. A substantial breadth of spike-specific CD8+ and CD4+ T cell responses after vaccination has been reported.

The treatment is: about 20 received Ad26.COV2.S at low or high dose, single or two shots; roughly five received placebo; per-sample allocation not given. After the first vaccine or placebo injection, samples were drawn on day 63. The J gene is TRBJ2-3, the V gene TRBV6-4; 7 bases are a match to TRBD1. This TCR was sampled from a person aged 18-65 years who received the Ad26.COV2.S COVID-19 vaccine or a placebo. Here the sequenced sample was peripheral blood, taken in a trial of Ad26.COV2.S vaccine versus placebo. The CDR3 protein is CASSENRGVTQYF. CDR3 DNA: TGTGCCAGCAGCGAAAACAGGGGAGTTACGCAGTATTTT.